The clone carrying this T cell receptor beta chain was seen just once. The study ran its PCR with 60 Vbeta and 13 Jbeta primers. The method was immunoSEQ multiplex PCR; TCRdb's version includes in-frame clones alone and lacks a portion of them. The data show around 200,000 clones, 80% seen once. The entry originates in a study of cytomegalovirus exposure and HLA in healthy donors. Germline CDR1 GTSNPN, CDR2 SVGIG (reference sequence). This CDR3 contains 12 residues. Trimming at V came to 2 bases and at J to 5 bases, leaving 3 bases not matched to a gene. The sequenced sample consisted of PBMCs. V is TRBV30 and J is TRBJ2-7; 7 bases line up with TRBD1. This receptor was taken from a man aged 35 to 55 in good health and CMV-seropositive. The CDR3 nucleotides are TGTGCCTGGAGTTCGACAGGGAACGAGCAGTACTTC. As protein: CAWSSTGNEQYF.